These 18 T cell receptor beta chains came from one sample sequenced in a study of T cell repertoires in cytomegalovirus infection. No cognate antigen is known for these TCRs. MiXCR, run by TCRdb on the reads, gives a single entry per CDR3 protein. The table lists 62,000 or so distinct CDR3 sequences, around 20% of them singletons. Sample: CD8+ T cells from cultured PBMCs, taken from culture after CMV antigen stimulation. The receptors originated from a human donor in good health (CMV status not recorded). Some clones in this sample may be carry-over from other donors' samples.

Details on this clonotype: This sequence may be a read error, since a much larger clone differs from it by one base. The rearrangement joins TRBV7-8 to TRBJ1-5, with D perhaps TRBD1 (5 bases). This CDR3 is 13 amino acids long. Germline CDR1 and CDR2: SGHVS and FQNEAQ. The chain's CDR3 is CTSSGGRNQPQHF. CDR3 in DNA: TGTACCAGCAGCGGGGGGAGGAATCAGCCCCAGCATTTT.

In this sample, this clonotype turned up a few times. This sequence joins TRBV4-1 and TRBJ2-5, with a weak D call TRBD2 (5 bases). V dropped 0 bases and J dropped 4 bases, with 18 bases sitting between them. The CDR3 is 17 amino acids. Germline V gene data show CDR1 as MGHRA and CDR2 as YSYEKL. This CDR3 is CASSQDGLALWGETQYF. The CDR3, as DNA: TGCGCCAGCAGCCAAGATGGGCTAGCTCTATGGGGAGAGACCCAGTACTTC.

This sequence joins TRBV7-9 and TRBJ1-2, with D tentatively TRBD1 (5 bases). Between the trimmed V and J ends, which lost 0 bases and 4 bases, there was a span of 9 bases. From germline, CDR1 is SEHNR and CDR2 FQNEAQ (reference sequence). CDR3 length equals 14 residues. As DNA, the CDR3 is TGTGCCAGCAGCTTAGCACAGGAACCCTATGGCTACACCTTC. This encodes CASSLAQEPYGYTF.

The chain carries TRBV7-6 and TRBJ2-3; the D gene is possibly TRBD2 (5 bases). CDR1 is SGHVS, CDR2 FNYEAQ, per germline. CDR3 length equals 13 residues. With 5 bases removed from V and 4 bases from J, the gap between germline ends came to 10 bases. The CDR3 protein is CASSPGSPDTQYF. The CDR3 nucleotides are TGTGCCAGCAGCCCGGGGAGTCCAGATACGCAGTATTTT.

In its sample, this clonotype was seen a few times. The chain recombines TRBV14 with TRBJ1-1; the D gene is possibly TRBD1 (5 bases). Germline CDR1 is SGHDN and CDR2 is FVKESK. The CDR3 is 15 amino acids. Trimming shortened V by 5 bases and J by 5 bases, and 18 bases separated the two germline ends. This chain's CDR3 is CASSYVGGDRTEAFF. The CDR3 nucleotides read TGTGCCAGCAGCTATGTGGGGGGGGATAGGACTGAAGCTTTCTTT.

This clonotype turned up a few times. The rearrangement links TRBV6-1 to TRBJ2-3; no clear D. Trimming left V 2 bases short and J 1 base short, with 10 bases between. The CDR3 runs to 15 residues. The V gene's germline CDR1 is MNHNS and CDR2 SASEGT. The CDR3 sequence is CASSERPLGTDTQYF. The CDR3 nucleotides are TGTGCCAGCAGTGAACGGCCTCTGGGCACAGATACGCAGTATTTT.

This clonotype turned up a few times. This chain connects TRBV10-2 to TRBJ2-7; 12 bases map to TRBD2. J lost 6 bases, V lost 4 bases, and 7 bases had no gene match. The V gene's germline CDR1 is WSHSY and CDR2 SAAADI. CDR3 length equals 15 residues. For the CDR3, the DNA is TGCGCCAGCAGTGTCGCTAGCGGGGGGGCCGCCGAGCAGTACTTC. Protein sequence: CASSVASGGAAEQYF.

This clonotype turned up a few times. This chain uses TRBV7-9 with TRBJ2-7, with 10 bases that match TRBD1. From germline, CDR1 is SEHNR and CDR2 FQNEAQ (reference sequence). J gave up 2 bases and V 5 bases, and 9 bases lay outside the gene matches. This CDR3 spans 16 amino acids. The CDR3 sequence: CASSESWGTGAYEQYF. Here the CDR3 DNA reads TGTGCCAGCAGCGAAAGCTGGGGGACAGGGGCCTACGAGCAGTACTTC.

The CDR3 sequence is CASSSGQGHYGYTF. The CDR3 nucleotides read TGTGCCAGCAGCTCCGGACAGGGGCACTATGGCTACACCTTC. The genes are TRBV7-9 and TRBJ1-2; TRBD1 aligns across 9 bases. J was trimmed by 3 bases and V by 4 bases; bases with no gene match: 3. The CDR3 totals 14 residues. The germline CDR1 and CDR2 sequences are SEHNR and FQNEAQ (reference sequence).

CDR3 loop: CASNLPQRSMNTEAFF. The DNA of the CDR3 is TGTGCCAGCAATCTCCCCCAACGGTCCATGAACACTGAAGCTTTCTTT. V and J are TRBV7-9 and TRBJ1-1; no firm D call. CDR1 and CDR2 from the germline V gene are SEHNR and FQNEAQ (reference sequence). The CDR3 covers 16 residues. The ends were cut back, 7 bases at V and 0 bases at J, with 18 bases in the middle.

The chain joins TRBV28 to TRBJ2-1; tentatively, D is TRBD1 or TRBD2 (5 bases each). The CDR3 is 11 amino acids. V was pared by 10 bases and J by 6 bases, with 10 bases between. CDR1 and CDR2 (germline): MDHEN, SYDVKM. CDR3: CATGTRNEQFF. As DNA, the CDR3 is TGTGCCACCGGGACCCGCAATGAGCAGTTCTTC.

The V call is TRBV12-3 or TRBV12-4, the J call TRBJ2-6; TRBD1 aligns across 12 bases. V lost 5 bases to trimming and J lost 4 bases; unmatched junction nucleotides: 9. This CDR3 has 18 amino acids. The CDR3 here is CASSGTGGAPGGANVLTF. The CDR3 DNA is TGTGCCAGCAGTGGGACAGGGGGCGCCCCTGGAGGGGCCAACGTCCTGACTTTC.

The table lists this clonotype with a few counts. The chain combines TRBV12-3 or TRBV12-4 with TRBJ1-1; 12 positions match TRBD1. The CDR3 contains 16 residues. V was pared by 2 bases and J by 5 bases, with 6 bases of the junction left unmatched. DNA of the CDR3: TGTGCCAGCAGTTTAAAGGGGACAGGGGGCCGGACTGAAGCTTTCTTT. Its protein product is CASSLKGTGGRTEAFF.

This clonotype was counted a few times. The chain links TRBV15 to TRBJ1-1; D is uncertain. With 4 bases removed from V and 4 bases from J, the gap between germline ends came to 7 bases. The CDR3 spans 12 residues. Germline V gene lookup returns CDR1 LNHNV and CDR2 YYDKDF (reference sequence). The CDR3 DNA sequence: TGTGCCACCAGCACAGAAGGCACTGAAGCTTTCTTT. Protein sequence: CATSTEGTEAFF.

The chain combines TRBV4-2 with TRBJ1-2; possibly TRBD1 for D (5 bases). Germline V gene data show CDR1 as LGHNA and CDR2 as YNFKEQ. V dropped 0 bases and J dropped 6 bases, with 14 bases sitting between them. CDR3 length: 15 residues. The CDR3 nucleotides read TGTGCCAGCAGCCAAGAGGACCGGGGCCCCCATGGCTACACCTTC. It yields the protein CASSQEDRGPHGYTF.

This clonotype has more than one count but fewer than ten. The CDR3 loop reads CASSLLPSSVPSSYNEQFF. Written as DNA, the CDR3 is TGTGCCAGCAGCCTACTTCCTTCTAGCGTACCGAGCTCCTACAATGAGCAGTTCTTC. The chain couples TRBV3-1 to TRBJ2-1, with D possibly matching TRBD2 (6 bases). Per the germline V gene, CDR1 is LGHDT and CDR2 is YNNKEL (reference sequence). The germline V and J ends were trimmed by 4 bases and 0 bases, with 22 bases remaining between them. CDR3 size: 19 residues.

The chain has TRBV5-6 and TRBJ2-2; possibly TRBD1 for D (6 bases). The CDR3 contains 14 residues. V gave up 4 bases and J gave up 1 base, with 8 bases separating them. Germline V gene data show CDR1 as SGHDT and CDR2 as YYEEEE. This CDR3 reads CASSRTENTGELFF. The CDR3 nucleotides are TGTGCCAGCAGCCGGACAGAGAACACCGGGGAGCTGTTTTTT.

This clonotype was counted a few times. This chain links TRBV24-1 with TRBJ2-7; 8 bases fit TRBD1. The CDR3 length is 15 residues. Germline values: CDR1 KGHDR, CDR2 SFDVKD. Trimming at V came to 5 bases and at J to 5 bases, leaving 10 bases not matched to a gene. The CDR3: CATSAGTGTGHEQYF. The CDR3 nucleotides read TGTGCCACCAGTGCGGGAACCGGGACAGGCCACGAGCAGTACTTC.